The 31 T cell receptor beta chains given below trace back to one sample, sequenced in a study of blood T cell repertoires in COVID-19. Profiling relied on immunoSEQ multiplex PCR, and the TCRdb table lists in-frame clones only, not all of them. The sample lists about 200,000 clones, 80% to 95% occurring once. Sequencing used peripheral blood. The receptors were gathered from a man in his sixties with COVID-19, enrolled during active disease.

V usage is TRBV4-2 and J usage is TRBJ2-7, with a possible D match to TRBD1 (6 bases). Per the germline V gene, CDR1 is LGHNA and CDR2 is YNFKEQ. The CDR3 length is 12 residues. Trimming shortened V by 3 bases and J by 7 bases, and 10 bases separated the two germline ends. The CDR3 sequence is CASSQRGWEQYF. Here the CDR3 DNA reads TGTGCCAGCAGCCAGAGGGGGTGGGAGCAGTACTTC.

V is TRBV5-1 and J is TRBJ2-1; tentatively, D is TRBD2 (6 bases). CDR1 is SGHRS, CDR2 YFSETQ, per germline. V lost 0 bases and J lost 6, with 22 bases in between. CDR3 length equals 18 residues. This CDR3 is CASSLEAPRGSWGNEQFF. As DNA, the CDR3 is TGCGCCAGCAGCTTGGAGGCCCCGCGGGGCTCCTGGGGCAATGAGCAGTTCTTC.

The chain uses TRBV5-6 and TRBJ1-2; 12 bases map to TRBD1. This CDR3 is 14 amino acids long. V gave up 3 bases and J gave up 8 bases; unmatched junction bases: 5. Germline CDR1 is SGHDT and CDR2 is YYEEEE. Written as DNA, the CDR3 is TGTGCCAGCAGCTCGGGACAGGGGGCGCTCGGCTACACCTTC. Its translation: CASSSGQGALGYTF.

The chain recombines TRBV5-8 with TRBJ1-2; possible D gene TRBD1, 5 bases. The CDR3 length is 14 residues. Looked up from germline, CDR1 is SGHTS and CDR2 is YDEGEE. V was shortened by 4 bases and J by 8 bases, with 18 bases between the two germline ends. The CDR3 region is CASSNLWGSGGYTF. The CDR3 nucleotides are TGTGCCAGCAGCAATTTGTGGGGCTCTGGAGGCTACACCTTC.

This chain joins TRBV28 and TRBJ2-1; D unclear. V was clipped by 4 bases and J by 7 bases, with 17 bases between them. Germline CDR1 is MDHEN and CDR2 is SYDVKM. The CDR3 has 15 residues. CDR3 residues: CASSSPGPSENEQFF. For the CDR3, the DNA is TGTGCCAGCAGTTCCCCAGGTCCCTCAGAAAATGAGCAGTTCTTC.

This sequence joins TRBV11-2 and TRBJ1-4; 7 nucleotides match TRBD1. The ends lost 5 bases at V and 2 bases at J; junction bases unmatched: 5. Germline CDR1 SGHAT, CDR2 FQNNGV. This CDR3 has 15 amino acids. This CDR3 is CASSKQGSTNEKLFF. CDR3 bases: TGTGCCAGCAGCAAACAGGGGTCTACTAATGAAAAACTGTTTTTT.

The chain carries TRBV2 and TRBJ2-1, with D maybe TRBD2 (6 bases). The ends were cut back, 0 bases at V and 4 bases at J, with 13 bases in the middle. The CDR3 runs 16 residues. The V gene's germline CDR1 is SNHLY and CDR2 FYNNEI. The CDR3 is CASSEAEGTGYNEQFF. CDR3 nucleotides: TGTGCCAGCAGTGAAGCGGAGGGGACTGGTTACAATGAGCAGTTCTTC. The entire variable domain, with the rest obtained from reference TRBV2 and TRBJ2-1, is as follows: EPEVTQTPSHQVTQMGQEVILRCVPISNHLYFYWYRQILGQKVEFLVSFYNNEISEKSEIFDDQFSVERPDGSNFTLKIRSTKLEDSAMYFCASSEAEGTGYNEQFFGPGTRLTVL.

The CDR3 sequence: CASSETGVYGYTF. CDR3 DNA: TGTGCCAGCAGCGAAACAGGGGTCTATGGCTACACCTTC. This chain uses TRBV5-6 with TRBJ1-2; 7 nucleotides agree with TRBD1. Trimming took 4 bases from V and 4 from J; bases not matched to a gene: 4. The CDR3 has 13 residues. CDR1 SGHDT and CDR2 YYEEEE come from the germline V gene.

This chain uses TRBV7-2 with TRBJ1-1; D possibly corresponds to TRBD1 (6 bases). The V gene's germline CDR1 is SGHTA and CDR2 FQGNSA. The V gene lost 7 bases and the J gene lost 6 bases, with 18 bases spanning the gap. This CDR3 has 14 amino acids. DNA of the CDR3: TGTGCCAGCAACACACAGGGTTTCTTACCTGAAGCTTTCTTT. It translates to CASNTQGFLPEAFF.

This rearrangement joins TRBV19 to TRBJ1-1; D is undetermined. CDR1 is LNHDA and CDR2 is SQIVND in the germline V gene (reference sequence). The CDR3 spans 14 residues. Trimming removed 3 bases at V and 4 bases at J, with 12 bases between. The CDR3 loop is CASSIGRRSTEAFF. CDR3 bases: TGTGCCAGTAGTATCGGAAGGAGGAGCACTGAAGCTTTCTTT.

This clone was counted once. The chain uses TRBV5-6 and TRBJ2-6, with D tentatively TRBD1 (5 bases). CDR1 SGHDT and CDR2 YYEEEE come from the germline V gene. The CDR3 sequence is 16 residues long. With 0 bases removed from V and 0 bases from J, the gap between germline ends came to 7 bases. CDR3 residues: CASSLGQSSGANVLTF. CDR3 sequence (DNA): TGTGCCAGCAGCTTGGGACAGAGCTCTGGGGCCAACGTCCTGACTTTC.

The chain uses TRBV30 and TRBJ1-1, with D possibly being TRBD1 (5 bases). Trimming took off 0 bases at V and 10 bases at J, with 9 bases between the two ends. Germline CDR1 GTSNPN, CDR2 SVGIG (reference sequence). This CDR3 comprises 11 residues. The CDR3 loop is CAWSVTGGAFF. CDR3 coding DNA: TGTGCCTGGAGTGTAACCGGGGGAGCTTTCTTT.

This chain connects TRBV11-2 to TRBJ2-7; D gene unclear. Between the trimmed V and J ends, which lost 1 base and 5 bases, there was a span of 15 bases. CDR1 and CDR2 (germline): SGHAT, FQNNGV. The CDR3 has 15 amino acids. DNA for the CDR3: TGTGCCAGCAGCTTAGGTCAGTTGAGGTTGGACGAGCAGTACTTC. Its translation: CASSLGQLRLDEQYF. Together with reference TRBV11-2 and TRBJ2-7, the CDR3 gives the full variable domain: EAGVAQSPRYKIIEKRQSVAFWCNPISGHATLYWYQQILGQGPKLLIQFQNNGVVDDSQLPKDRFSAERLKGVDSTLKIQPAKLEDSAVYLCASSLGQLRLDEQYFGPGTRLTVT.

V is TRBV6-5 and J is TRBJ2-1, with D uncertain. V gave up 2 bases and J gave up 0 bases, with 11 bases separating them. CDR1 and CDR2 from the germline V gene are MNHEY and SVGAGI. The CDR3 spans 16 residues. CDR3 nucleotides: TGTGCCAGCAGTTACGCCCCGCGGAGCTCCTACAATGAGCAGTTCTTC. As protein: CASSYAPRSSYNEQFF.

The chain uses TRBV6-2 or TRBV6-3 and TRBJ2-1, with 10 bases fitting TRBD1. Trimming took 6 bases from V and 4 from J; bases not matched to a gene: 6. CDR3 length equals 15 residues. Per the germline V gene, CDR1 is MNHEY and CDR2 is SVGEGT. The CDR3 region has the DNA TGTGCCAGCAGCCAGGACAGGGGGGGGTACAATGAGCAGTTCTTC. The encoded protein is CASSQDRGGYNEQFF.

The chain employs TRBV28 and TRBJ1-4; a weak D match, TRBD1 (5 bases). The V gene lost 3 bases and the J gene lost 0 bases, with 32 bases spanning the gap. Germline V gene data show CDR1 as MDHEN and CDR2 as SYDVKM. CDR3 length: 23 residues. The CDR3 nucleotides are TGTGCCAGCAGTTTTCCCGGGGGTCGTCTTTTTGGGGCCAGGTATGCAACTAATGAAAAACTGTTTTTT. Protein product: CASSFPGGRLFGARYATNEKLFF.

The chain carries TRBV5-8 and TRBJ1-5; TRBD1 might be the D (5 bases). V was pared by 0 bases and J by 5 bases, with 15 bases between. The length of the CDR3 is 16 residues. Germline values: CDR1 SGHTS, CDR2 YDEGEE. The CDR3 is CASSLARLGGDQPQHF. The CDR3 nucleotides read TGTGCCAGCAGCTTGGCCCGGCTAGGAGGGGATCAGCCCCAGCATTTT.

This clone occurred once. V and J are TRBV4-1 and TRBJ2-7; TRBD2 agrees at 9 bases. Trimming removed 0 bases from V and 10 bases from J; junction bases left unmatched: 10. CDR1 is MGHRA, CDR2 YSYEKL, per germline. The CDR3 is made up of 15 amino acids. The CDR3 sequence is CASSQDPSGRTEQYF. The CDR3 region has the DNA TGCGCCAGCAGCCAAGACCCCAGCGGGAGGACGGAACAGTACTTC.

V gene TRBV6-2 or TRBV6-3 combines with J gene TRBJ1-2; maybe TRBD1 (6 bases). This CDR3 spans 13 amino acids. Germline values: CDR1 MNHEY, CDR2 SVGEGT. The V gene lost 6 bases and the J gene lost 4 bases, with 12 bases spanning the gap. CDR3 amino acids: CASSSDSTYGYTF. The CDR3 region has the DNA TGTGCCAGCAGCTCGGACAGTACCTATGGCTACACCTTC.

As for this clone: One end of the junction varies from germline; a read error may be responsible. The chain recombines TRBV7-7 with TRBJ2-6, with D tentatively TRBD2 (6 bases). The CDR3 totals 20 residues. Germline CDR1 and CDR2: SSHAT and FNYEAQ (reference sequence). CDR3 nucleotides: TGTGCTAGCAGCCCTCGGCTGGGGTCCCGGGAGAGCTCTGGGGCCAACGTCCTGACTTTC. It encodes CASSPRLGSRESSGANVLTF.

The chain carries TRBV7-9 and TRBJ2-7, with TRBD2 identical over 8 bases. The CDR3 contains 17 residues. Germline trimming cut 5 bases from V and 3 bases from J; bases unmatched to any gene: 15. Germline loops: CDR1 SEHNR, CDR2 FQNEAQ (reference sequence). This chain's CDR3 is CASSPRGGQVRDYEQYF. CDR3 sequence (DNA): TGTGCCAGCAGCCCCCGCGGGGGGCAGGTTCGGGACTACGAGCAGTACTTC.

This rearrangement joins TRBV2 to TRBJ1-6; possibly TRBD1 for D (5 bases). The germline CDR1 and CDR2 sequences are SNHLY and FYNNEI. This CDR3 has 15 residues. V was pared by 6 bases and J by 4 bases, with 13 bases between. For the CDR3, the DNA is TGTGCCAGCAGGTACAGGAGCGGGTATAATTCACCCCTCCACTTT. Translation: CASRYRSGYNSPLHF.

The V and J genes are TRBV5-1 and TRBJ1-6, with TRBD1 as a possible D gene (6 bases). V lost 3 bases and J 2 bases, leaving 9 bases between the germline ends. This CDR3 is 15 amino acids long. The V gene's germline CDR1 is SGHRS and CDR2 YFSETQ. The CDR3 sequence is CASSSDSTYNSPLHF. CDR3 nucleotides: TGCGCCAGCAGCTCGGACAGCACCTATAATTCACCCCTCCACTTT.

This clone was seen a single time. The chain has TRBV2 and TRBJ2-2, with D perhaps TRBD1 (6 bases). The germline V gene encodes CDR1 SNHLY and CDR2 FYNNEI. This CDR3 is 15 amino acids long. Trimming shortened V by 8 bases and J by 1 base, and 14 bases separated the two germline ends. CDR3 sequence: CASLQQGLNTGELFF. CDR3 nucleotide sequence: TGTGCCAGCCTGCAACAGGGCCTGAACACCGGGGAGCTGTTTTTT. Full variable domain (outside the CDR3, taken from reference TRBV2 and TRBJ2-2): EPEVTQTPSHQVTQMGQEVILRCVPISNHLYFYWYRQILGQKVEFLVSFYNNEISEKSEIFDDQFSVERPDGSNFTLKIRSTKLEDSAMYFCASLQQGLNTGELFFGEGSRLTVL.

As to this clone: Other DNA sequences in the same sample also yield this CDR3. The chain has TRBV5-1 and TRBJ2-1, with D uncertain. Germline CDR1 reads SGHRS; CDR2 reads YFSETQ. The CDR3 runs to 14 residues. The V end lost 0 bases, the J end lost 0 bases, and 4 bases lay between the germline ends. CDR3: CASSLGGSYNEQFF. In nucleotides, the CDR3 is TGCGCCAGCAGCTTGGGAGGCTCCTACAATGAGCAGTTCTTC.

The chain uses TRBV9 and TRBJ1-2; D not certain. Germline V gives CDR1 SGDLS, CDR2 YYNGEE. Trimming shortened V by 0 bases and J by 0 bases, and 3 bases separated the two germline ends. The CDR3 spans 13 residues. The CDR3 region is CASSVGANYGYTF. In nucleotides, the CDR3 is TGTGCCAGCAGCGTAGGCGCTAACTATGGCTACACCTTC.

The chain has TRBV5-1 and TRBJ1-4, with 9 positions matching TRBD1. Germline lookup yields CDR1 SGHRS and CDR2 YFSETQ. This CDR3 spans 15 amino acids. Unmatched junction bases numbered 8, after V lost 3 bases and J lost 8 bases. CDR3 sequence: CASSSLQGAEEKLFF. CDR3 DNA: TGCGCCAGCAGCTCGTTACAGGGGGCAGAAGAAAAACTGTTTTTT.

This sequence joins TRBV6-5 and TRBJ1-1, with D perhaps matching TRBD1 (6 bases). Germline-derived CDR1 and CDR2 are MNHEY and SVGAGI. The CDR3 is 15 residues long. With 4 bases removed from V and 6 bases from J, the gap between germline ends came to 18 bases. The CDR3 spells CASSSPGTLTAEAFF. The CDR3 nucleotides read TGTGCCAGCAGTTCCCCCGGGACACTTACCGCTGAAGCTTTCTTT.

This clone was detected only once. J is TRBJ2-7 and V is TRBV24-1; 8 bases match TRBD1. J gave up 2 bases and V 3 bases, and 5 bases lay outside the gene matches. The CDR3 spans 15 residues. The V gene's germline CDR1 is KGHDR and CDR2 SFDVKD. The CDR3, as DNA: TGTGCCACCAGTGATCGCGACAGGGGCCCCTACGAGCAGTACTTC. Its translation: CATSDRDRGPYEQYF.

This chain links TRBV7-9 with TRBJ2-3; maybe TRBD1 (6 bases). The CDR3 sequence is 16 residues long. Trimming removed 0 bases from V and 4 bases from J, with 14 bases in between. Per germline, CDR1 SEHNR and CDR2 FQNEAQ (reference sequence). The CDR3 spells CASSLAGAGASDTQYF. The CDR3 DNA sequence: TGTGCCAGCAGCTTAGCGGGGGCAGGGGCCTCAGATACGCAGTATTTT.

The chain employs TRBV5-1 and TRBJ2-2; 16 nucleotides match TRBD2. Germline V gene sequence: CDR1 SGHRS, CDR2 YFSETQ. V shed 4 bases, J shed 3 bases, and the junction held 6 bases outside the gene matches. CDR3 length equals 18 residues. DNA of the CDR3: TGCGCCAGCAGCAGCGGGACTAGCGGGGGGGCCGACACCGGGGAGCTGTTTTTT. Its protein product is CASSSGTSGGADTGELFF. Supplemented by reference TRBV5-1 and TRBJ2-2, the full variable domain reads KAGVTQTPRYLIKTRGQQVTLSCSPISGHRSVSWYQQTPGQGLQFLFEYFSETQRNKGNFPGRFSGRQFSNSRSEMNVSTLELGDSALYLCASSSGTSGGADTGELFFGEGSRLTVL.